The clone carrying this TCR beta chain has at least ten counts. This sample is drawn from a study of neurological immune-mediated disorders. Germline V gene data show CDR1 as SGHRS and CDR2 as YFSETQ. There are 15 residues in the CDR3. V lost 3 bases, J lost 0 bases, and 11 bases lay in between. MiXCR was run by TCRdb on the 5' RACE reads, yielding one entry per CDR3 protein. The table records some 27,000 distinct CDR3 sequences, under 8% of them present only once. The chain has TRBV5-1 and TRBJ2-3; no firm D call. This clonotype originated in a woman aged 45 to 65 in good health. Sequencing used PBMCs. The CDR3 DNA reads TGCGCCAGCAGCTACAGTTTCTCTAGCACAGATACGCAGTATTTT. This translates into CASSYSFSSTDTQYF. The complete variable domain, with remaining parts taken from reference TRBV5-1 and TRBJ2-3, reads KAGVTQTPRYLIKTRGQQVTLSCSPISGHRSVSWYQQTPGQGLQFLFEYFSETQRNKGNFPGRFSGRQFSNSRSEMNVSTLELGDSALYLCASSYSFSSTDTQYFGPGTRLTVL.